Listed here are 30 T cell receptor beta chains from one sample, sequenced in a study of early T cells in non-severe SARS-CoV-2 infection. TCRdb analysed the 5' RACE reads with MiXCR anew, one entry per CDR3 protein. This table holds 61,000 or so distinct CDR3 sequences, more than 10% found once. The source material was whole blood, sampled at baseline. Every receptor here comes from an adult who was a healthcare worker with PCR-confirmed SARS-CoV-2 infection or an uninfected control (not recorded which). The donor label of this sample is uncertain.

Ten or more counts support this clonotype. In nucleotides, the CDR3 is TGTGCCAGCAGCCCTAATCTTGGTTCGGGAACTGAAGCTTTCTTT. Amino acid sequence: CASSPNLGSGTEAFF. J is TRBJ1-1 and V is TRBV7-9; D not resolved. The CDR3 totals 15 residues. CDR1 is SEHNR and CDR2 is FQNEAQ in the germline V gene (reference sequence). Trimming removed 5 bases at V and 5 bases at J, with 18 bases between. Combining the CDR3 with reference TRBV7-9 and TRBJ1-1 gives the whole variable domain DTGVSQNPRHKITKRGQNVTFRCDPISEHNRLYWYRQTLGQGPEFLTYFQNEAQLEKSRLLSDRFSAERPKGSFSTLEIQRTEQGDSAMYLCASSPNLGSGTEAFFGQGTRLTVV.

This clonotype has a count of ten or more. This rearrangement joins TRBV6-6 to TRBJ1-5; TRBD1 might be the D (5 bases). V was cut by 7 bases and J by 0 bases, with 10 bases left in between. This CDR3 region has 14 residues. Germline V gene sequence: CDR1 MNHNY, CDR2 SVGAGI (reference sequence). The CDR3 region is CASTDSFSNQPQHF. CDR3 DNA sequence: TGTGCCAGCACTGACAGTTTTAGCAATCAGCCCCAGCATTTT.

This clonotype was picked up a small number of times. The V gene is TRBV10-1, the J gene TRBJ1-2, with 7 bases lining up with TRBD1. CDR3 length: 14 residues. CDR1 and CDR2 from the germline V gene are WNHNN and SYGVQD (reference sequence). Trimming took 4 bases from V and 2 from J; bases not matched to a gene: 4. DNA for the CDR3: TGCGCCAGCAGTGCCCAGGGGGTCAACTATGGCTACACCTTC. Its translation: CASSAQGVNYGYTF.

In this sample, this clonotype turned up a few times. The chain combines TRBV27 with TRBJ1-5; TRBD1 agrees at 7 bases. In germline, CDR1 is MNHEY, CDR2 SMNVEV (reference sequence). The CDR3 length is 14 residues. V lost 5 bases and J lost 10; bases outside the gene matches: 11. CDR3: CASSGGGQTIPQHF. The CDR3 nucleotides read TGTGCCAGCAGTGGAGGGGGACAGACTATTCCCCAGCATTTT.

The chain links TRBV12-3 or TRBV12-4 to TRBJ2-3, with TRBD1 matching 7 bases. This CDR3 contains 15 residues. V was clipped by 8 bases and J by 6 bases; unmatched bases: 14. The CDR3 DNA reads TGTGCCAGCTCCACCGGACAGGTGGGCTCGGATACGCAGTATTTT. Translating it yields CASSTGQVGSDTQYF.

Many counts were recorded for this clonotype. The chain uses TRBV18 and TRBJ1-1, with 9 bases fitting TRBD1. Trimming removed 3 bases from V and 4 bases from J; junction bases left unmatched: 9. Germline CDR1 and CDR2: KGHSH and LQKENI. The CDR3 consists of 16 residues. The CDR3 spells CASSPPKQGAGTEAFF. CDR3 sequence (DNA): TGTGCCAGCTCACCGCCGAAACAGGGGGCAGGCACTGAAGCTTTCTTT. Variable domain in full (rest from reference TRBV18 and TRBJ1-1): NAGVMQNPRHLVRRRGQEARLRCSPMKGHSHVYWYRQLPEEGLKFMVYLQKENIIDESGMPKERFSAEFPKEGPSILRIQQVVRGDSAAYFCASSPPKQGAGTEAFFGQGTRLTVV.

The chain combines TRBV3-1 with TRBJ2-3, with D uncertain. V lost 3 bases and J lost 8, with 15 bases in between. Germline CDR1 reads LGHDT; CDR2 reads YNNKEL (reference sequence). The length of the CDR3 is 14 residues. This CDR3 is CASSHASGPLTQYF. The CDR3 DNA sequence: TGTGCCAGCAGCCACGCATCCGGGCCCCTTACGCAGTATTTT.

This clonotype was seen more than once but under ten times. V gene TRBV2 combines with J gene TRBJ1-5; TRBD1 is a possible D gene (5 bases). Trimming took 6 bases from V and 0 from J, leaving 12 bases between them. This CDR3 comprises 15 residues. Germline values: CDR1 SNHLY, CDR2 FYNNEI. CDR3 protein: CASRGTDNSNQPQHF. Written as DNA, the CDR3 is TGTGCCAGCAGAGGGACGGATAATAGCAATCAGCCCCAGCATTTT. The entire variable domain, with the rest obtained from reference TRBV2 and TRBJ1-5, is as follows: EPEVTQTPSHQVTQMGQEVILRCVPISNHLYFYWYRQILGQKVEFLVSFYNNEISEKSEIFDDQFSVERPDGSNFTLKIRSTKLEDSAMYFCASRGTDNSNQPQHFGDGTRLSIL.

The V gene is TRBV19, the J gene TRBJ2-1, with 10 bases matching TRBD1. The CDR3 is 16 amino acids. Germline CDR1 reads LNHDA; CDR2 reads SQIVND (reference sequence). V gave up 5 bases and J gave up 2 bases; unmatched junction bases: 6. In DNA, the CDR3 is TGTGCCAGTAGTCCGGCGGGACAGGGGCCCTACAATGAGCAGTTCTTC. This translates into CASSPAGQGPYNEQFF.

The chain joins TRBV5-6 to TRBJ2-7; D is uncertain. This CDR3 comprises 14 residues. Trimming pared 4 bases from V and 2 bases from J, leaving 13 bases between. CDR1 is SGHDT, CDR2 YYEEEE, per germline. In DNA, the CDR3 is TGTGCCAGCAGCCGTATAGCCGGAACCTACGAGCAGTACGTC. Translating gives CASSRIAGTYEQYV.

This clonotype has a handful of counts. This chain links TRBV3-1 with TRBJ2-1; 7 positions match TRBD1. V lost 4 bases to trimming and J lost 3 bases; unmatched junction nucleotides: 6. Germline V gene data show CDR1 as LGHDT and CDR2 as YNNKEL (reference sequence). This CDR3 has 15 residues. The CDR3 sequence: CASSPAGTDYNEQFF. In DNA form, the CDR3 reads TGTGCCAGCAGCCCCGCCGGGACAGACTACAATGAGCAGTTCTTC.

This clonotype appeared many times. This chain links TRBV28 with TRBJ2-1; 13 positions agree with TRBD2. Germline assignment: CDR1 MDHEN and CDR2 SYDVKM. This CDR3 comprises 15 residues. V gave up 6 bases and J gave up 9 bases; unmatched junction bases: 8. CDR3 region: CASSPGLAGVGEQFF. DNA for the CDR3: TGTGCCAGCAGCCCAGGACTAGCGGGGGTAGGTGAGCAGTTCTTC.

This clonotype was seen at least ten times. The J gene is TRBJ1-1, the V gene TRBV2; D possibly corresponds to TRBD1 (5 bases). Trimming cost V 5 bases and J 4 bases, with 11 bases left between them. Germline CDR1 and CDR2: SNHLY and FYNNEI. The CDR3 loop spans 13 amino acids. CDR3 nucleotides: TGTGCCAGCAGTAAAGGGGCGGGCACTGAAGCTTTCTTT. Amino acid sequence: CASSKGAGTEAFF.

This clonotype was seen repeatedly, ten times or more. This chain uses TRBV7-3 with TRBJ2-3, with TRBD1 as a possible D gene (5 bases). Germline lookup yields CDR1 SGHTA and CDR2 FQGTGA. This CDR3 contains 13 residues. V was pared by 2 bases and J by 6 bases, with 9 bases between. In DNA form, the CDR3 reads TGTGCCAGCAGCTTACAGGGTTTCGATACGCAGTATTTT. Amino acids: CASSLQGFDTQYF. The full variable domain, with the rest looked up from reference TRBV7-3 and TRBJ2-3, is GAGVSQTPSNKVTEKGKYVELRCDPISGHTALYWYRQSLGQGPEFLIYFQGTGAADDSGLPNDRFFAVRPEGSVSTLKIQRTERGDSAVYLCASSLQGFDTQYFGPGTRLTVL.

The genes are TRBV5-1 and TRBJ2-3; D perhaps matches TRBD1 (6 bases). Germline V lookup: CDR1 SGHRS, CDR2 YFSETQ. The CDR3 sequence is 17 residues long. V was clipped by 6 bases and J by 0 bases, with 20 bases between them. This CDR3 reads CASTMTSTGMSTDTQYF. The DNA for the CDR3 is TGCGCCAGCACCATGACCTCTACAGGGATGAGCACAGATACGCAGTATTTT. Looking up the rest from reference TRBV5-1 and TRBJ2-3 gives the full variable domain: KAGVTQTPRYLIKTRGQQVTLSCSPISGHRSVSWYQQTPGQGLQFLFEYFSETQRNKGNFPGRFSGRQFSNSRSEMNVSTLELGDSALYLCASTMTSTGMSTDTQYFGPGTRLTVL.

In its sample, this clonotype was seen a few times. The V and J genes are TRBV5-4 and TRBJ2-2; the D is unclear. The CDR3 sequence is 12 residues long. Germline V lookup: CDR1 SGHNT, CDR2 YYREEE (reference sequence). Trimming stripped 0 bases from V and 6 bases from J, with 3 bases between. CDR3 residues: CASSLGPGELFF. DNA for the CDR3: TGTGCCAGCAGCTTGGGCCCCGGGGAGCTGTTTTTT.

This clonotype occurred a few times. The V and J genes are TRBV6-1 and TRBJ1-2; D ambiguous. V was shortened by 3 bases and J by 4 bases, with 9 bases between the two germline ends. CDR1 is MNHNS, CDR2 SASEGT, per germline. The CDR3 runs to 13 residues. The CDR3 spells CASSDVQIYGYTF. The CDR3, as DNA: TGTGCCAGCAGTGATGTACAGATCTATGGCTACACCTTC.

There are a few counts of this clonotype. The genes are TRBV7-6 and TRBJ1-6; 7 bases line up with TRBD1. The CDR3 spans 13 residues. The trim removed 5 bases at V and 8 bases at J, leaving 3 bases unmatched. The germline V gene has CDR1 SGHVS and CDR2 FNYEAQ. For the CDR3, the DNA is TGTGCCAGCAGCCCCGACAGGGATTCACCCCTCCACTTT. Translated, it gives CASSPDRDSPLHF.

V is TRBV5-8 and J is TRBJ1-1; D call uncertain. CDR1 and CDR2 from the germline V gene are SGHTS and YDEGEE. This CDR3 region has 15 residues. The V end was cut by 4 bases, the J end by 5 bases, with 18 bases between. The CDR3 DNA is TGTGCCAGCAGCCCGGCGTTAGGGTTGGGGACTGAAGCTTTCTTT. This gives the protein CASSPALGLGTEAFF.

This clonotype was seen a few times. The chain joins TRBV27 to TRBJ1-4; D uncertain. The V end was cut by 5 bases, the J end by 7 bases, with 20 bases between. Germline CDR1 is MNHEY and CDR2 is SMNVEV (reference sequence). This CDR3 region has 16 residues. This CDR3 reads CASSVAGRPGGEKLFF. The DNA for the CDR3 is TGTGCCAGCAGTGTAGCCGGGAGGCCGGGTGGTGAAAAACTGTTTTTT.

V and J are TRBV30 and TRBJ1-4, with 8 bases lining up with TRBD1. The CDR3 has 12 residues. The germline V gene encodes CDR1 GTSNPN and CDR2 SVGIG (reference sequence). Losses at the gene ends were 8 bases for V and 6 bases for J; bases not matched to a gene: 5. The CDR3: CAHDRGDEKLFF. As DNA, the CDR3 is TGTGCCCATGACAGGGGTGATGAAAAACTGTTTTTT.

There are many counts of this clonotype. The gene calls are TRBV20-1 and TRBJ2-1; 7 bases are shared with TRBD1. V was clipped by 0 bases and J by 0 bases; unmatched bases: 8. CDR3 length: 17 amino acids. Looked up from germline, CDR1 is DFQATT and CDR2 is SNEGSKA (reference sequence). The CDR3 bases are TGCAGTGCTAGAGATGGGTTGGGGGACAGCTCCTACAATGAGCAGTTCTTC. It codes for CSARDGLGDSSYNEQFF.

The CDR3 nucleotides read TGTGCCAGCAGGGGGACAGACAATGAGCAGTTCTTC. Its protein product is CASRGTDNEQFF. This chain joins TRBV5-4 and TRBJ2-1; 7 bases line up with TRBD1. The CDR3 contains 12 residues. V lost 5 bases and J lost 5; bases outside the gene matches: 1. Germline CDR1 is SGHNT and CDR2 is YYREEE (reference sequence).

The genes are TRBV10-2 and TRBJ1-1; 12 nucleotides line up with TRBD1. The germline CDR1 and CDR2 sequences are WSHSY and SAAADI. After removal of 4 bases from V and 0 bases from J, the junction contained 0 bases not matched to a gene. CDR3 length equals 15 residues. This CDR3 reads CASSGDRGLNTEAFF. The CDR3 nucleotides read TGCGCCAGCAGTGGGGACAGGGGGCTGAACACTGAAGCTTTCTTT.

As DNA, the CDR3 is TGTGCCACCAGTGATTTGCTGAACACCGGGGAGCTGTTTTTT. It specifies CATSDLLNTGELFF. This chain connects TRBV24-1 to TRBJ2-2; no firm D call. There are 14 residues in the CDR3. CDR1 is KGHDR, CDR2 SFDVKD, per germline. The V and J ends lost 0 bases and 1 base respectively, with 2 bases between them.

The chain is built from TRBV7-9 and TRBJ2-6; D might be TRBD1 or TRBD2, each matching 5 bases. V was shortened by 4 bases and J by 0 bases, with 16 bases between the two germline ends. The length of the CDR3 is 18 residues. The V gene's germline CDR1 is SEHNR and CDR2 FQNEAQ (reference sequence). CDR3 residues: CASSSGQDLFSGANVLTF. The CDR3 DNA reads TGTGCCAGCAGCTCGGGGCAGGACCTATTCTCTGGGGCCAACGTCCTGACTTTC.

The chain recombines TRBV20-1 with TRBJ2-5, with TRBD1 as a possible D gene (5 bases). Germline CDR1 reads DFQATT; CDR2 reads SNEGSKA (reference sequence). Between the trimmed V and J ends, which lost 4 bases and 0 bases, there was a span of 6 bases. The CDR3 is made up of 12 amino acids. The CDR3 here is CSATGHQETQYF. The CDR3 DNA reads as TGCAGTGCTACAGGGCACCAAGAGACCCAGTACTTC.

The chain couples TRBV19 to TRBJ2-6; D remains unclear. The ends were cut back, 4 bases at V and 1 base at J, with 5 bases in the middle. The CDR3 is 14 amino acids. The germline CDR1 and CDR2 sequences are LNHDA and SQIVND (reference sequence). CDR3 sequence: CASSKGSGANVLTF. CDR3 coding DNA: TGTGCCAGTAGTAAAGGGTCTGGGGCCAACGTCCTGACTTTC.

The chain employs TRBV11-2 and TRBJ2-2, with unresolved D. The CDR3 sequence is 15 residues long. Looked up from germline, CDR1 is SGHAT and CDR2 is FQNNGV. V dropped 0 bases and J dropped 6 bases, with 11 bases sitting between them. CDR3 sequence: CASSLDFGPAGELFF. Here the CDR3 DNA reads TGTGCCAGCAGCTTAGATTTTGGGCCCGCCGGGGAGCTGTTTTTT.

This clonotype was picked up many times. The chain employs TRBV19 and TRBJ1-2; D is perhaps TRBD1 (6 bases). Trimming shortened V by 6 bases and J by 7 bases, and 12 bases separated the two germline ends. The CDR3 has 12 residues. Germline V gene sequence: CDR1 LNHDA, CDR2 SQIVND (reference sequence). CDR3 bases: TGTGCCAGTAGCGAACAGGGCGGTGGCTACACCTTC. Translating gives CASSEQGGGYTF.